The TCR beta chain described here comes from a study of Ad26.COV2.S vaccination and SARS-CoV-2 variants. Method: immunoSEQ multiplex PCR; TCRdb's copy keeps in-frame clones and lacks some. The table records hundreds of thousands of clones, 89% of them present only once. Treatment specified: roughly 19 received Ad26.COV2.S at low or high dose, single or two shots; 5 received placebo; per-sample allocation not given. Vaccine and placebo recipients were sampled on day 63 after the first injection. The V end lost 0 bases, the J end lost 5 bases, and 13 bases lay between the germline ends. CDR3 size: 15 residues. Germline CDR1 and CDR2: MGHRA and YSYEKL.

The clonotype originates from a person aged 18-65 years who received the Ad26.COV2.S COVID-19 vaccine or a placebo. Sample: peripheral blood, taken in a trial of Ad26.COV2.S vaccine versus placebo. The rearrangement uses TRBV4-1 and TRBJ1-1, with unresolved D. The CDR3 DNA is TGCGCCAGCAGCCAAGATGCATTGGGGAGGACTGAAGCTTTCTTT. Translating it yields CASSQDALGRTEAFF.